Listed here are 29 T cell receptor beta chains from one sample, sequenced in a study of technical replicates of blood from several donors. Clones were read by immunoSEQ multiplex PCR, and TCRdb kept only the in-frame ones, dropping some. The sample shows about 71,000 clones, approximately 87% of them seen only once. The sample was PBMCs. The receptor set was obtained from a human donor in good health. Some clones in this sample may be carry-over from other donors' samples.

The chain links TRBV7-2 to TRBJ2-1; 9 nucleotides align to TRBD2. The CDR3 consists of 17 residues. V lost 5 bases, J lost 9 bases, and 17 bases stayed unmatched. Per germline, CDR1 SGHTA and CDR2 FQGNSA. This CDR3 reads CASSPWVRAGGLGEQFF. The CDR3 nucleotides are TGTGCCAGCAGCCCCTGGGTTAGGGCGGGGGGGTTGGGTGAGCAGTTCTTC.

J is TRBJ2-5 and V is TRBV6-6; 7 bases are shared with TRBD2. Germline lookup yields CDR1 MNHNY and CDR2 SVGAGI (reference sequence). J lost 9 bases, V lost 2 bases, and 6 bases had no gene match. The CDR3 length is 13 residues. CDR3: CASSYGSRGAQYF. Here the CDR3 DNA reads TGTGCCAGCAGTTACGGATCCCGGGGGGCCCAGTACTTC.

This chain connects TRBV5-4 to TRBJ2-7; D is possibly TRBD2 (6 bases). CDR1 is SGHNT, CDR2 YYREEE, per germline (reference sequence). This CDR3 is built from 13 residues. Between the trimmed V and J ends, which lost 2 bases and 5 bases, there was a span of 11 bases. The CDR3: CASSFFGEDEQYF. The CDR3 DNA is TGTGCCAGCAGCTTCTTCGGGGAGGACGAGCAGTACTTC.

The chain recombines TRBV5-3 with TRBJ1-5, with unresolved D. TRBV5-3 is an ORF for which the function is uncertain. This CDR3 has 12 amino acids. V lost 0 bases and J 7 bases, leaving 5 bases between the germline ends. CDR3 DNA: TGTGCCAGAAGCTTGGGAGGCCAGCCCCAGCATTTT. This encodes CARSLGGQPQHF.

The J gene is TRBJ1-1, the V gene TRBV7-8; D is uncertain. CDR3 length equals 15 residues. The V gene's germline CDR1 is SGHVS and CDR2 FQNEAQ. Trimming took 5 bases from V and 0 from J, leaving 13 bases between them. DNA of the CDR3: TGTGCCAGCAGCCGCTCGGCCAGGATGAACACTGAAGCTTTCTTT. Its protein product is CASSRSARMNTEAFF.

The CDR3 here is CAERGAGDIQYF. In DNA, the CDR3 is TGTGCCGAGCGGGGAGCGGGGGACATTCAGTACTTC. The rearrangement joins TRBV7-2 to TRBJ2-4, with 8 bases aligning to TRBD2. The CDR3 has 12 residues. In germline, CDR1 is SGHTA, CDR2 FQGNSA. V lost 11 bases and J lost 8; bases outside the gene matches: 8.

The CDR3 protein is CASSLGTSGLQYF. The CDR3 coding sequence is TGTGCCAGCAGCTTGGGGACTAGCGGCCTGCAGTATTTT. The chain carries TRBV5-6 and TRBJ2-3, with 10 bases identical to TRBD2. Unmatched junction bases numbered 3, after V lost 0 bases and J lost 11 bases. CDR1 and CDR2 from the germline V gene are SGHDT and YYEEEE. The CDR3 length is 13 residues.

The CDR3 is CAIGGTGGQETQYF. In DNA form, the CDR3 reads TGTGCCATCGGGGGGACAGGGGGCCAAGAGACCCAGTACTTC. The chain joins TRBV10-3 to TRBJ2-5, with TRBD1 matching over 11 bases. J was trimmed by 1 base and V by 8 bases; bases with no gene match: 3. CDR3 size: 14 residues. The germline gives CDR1 ENHRY, CDR2 SYGVKD.

The gene calls are TRBV7-3 and TRBJ2-3; 8 bases match TRBD2. Germline V gene data show CDR1 as SGHTA and CDR2 as FQGTGA. The V gene end was trimmed by 8 bases and the J gene end by 7 bases; junction bases not matched to a gene: 8. The CDR3 sequence is 13 residues long. The CDR3 sequence is CASAGGGGNTQYF. In nucleotides, the CDR3 is TGTGCCAGCGCCGGGGGGGGCGGGAATACGCAGTATTTT.

The rearrangement joins TRBV7-2 to TRBJ1-2, with D unresolved. V gave up 2 bases and J gave up 7 bases, with 8 bases separating them. In germline, CDR1 is SGHTA, CDR2 FQGNSA. The CDR3 is 12 amino acids. The CDR3 nucleotides are TGTGCCAGCAGCTTATACTCGGGTGGCTACACCTTC. It is translated as CASSLYSGGYTF.

The chain couples TRBV7-2 to TRBJ2-7, with TRBD1 identical over 7 bases. J was trimmed by 7 bases and V by 5 bases; bases with no gene match: 17. Germline V lookup: CDR1 SGHTA, CDR2 FQGNSA. The CDR3 length is 16 residues. This CDR3 reads CASSKTGTEYQREQYF. DNA for the CDR3: TGTGCCAGCAGCAAAACCGGGACAGAATATCAAAGGGAGCAGTACTTC.

The V call is TRBV29-1, the J call TRBJ2-1; 9 bases align to TRBD2. V shed 4 bases and J 9 bases; nucleotides not matched to a gene: 19. Per germline, CDR1 SQVTM and CDR2 ANQGSEA. The CDR3 runs to 17 residues. CDR3 region: CSVGKTETSGGKGEQFF. CDR3 sequence (DNA): TGCAGCGTTGGGAAGACGGAGACTAGCGGTGGCAAGGGTGAGCAGTTCTTC.

V and J are TRBV7-9 and TRBJ2-7; 7 bases are shared with TRBD2. This CDR3 has 14 amino acids. V lost 1 base to trimming and J lost 2 bases; unmatched junction nucleotides: 2. Germline CDR1 reads SEHNR; CDR2 reads FQNEAQ (reference sequence). The CDR3 DNA is TGTGCCAGCAGCTTAGAGCGGGGCCCCTACGAGCAGTACTTC. Amino acid sequence: CASSLERGPYEQYF. The full variable domain, completed using reference TRBV7-9 and TRBJ2-7, is DTGVSQNPRHKITKRGQNVTFRCDPISEHNRLYWYRQTLGQGPEFLTYFQNEAQLEKSRLLSDRFSAERPKGSFSTLEIQRTEQGDSAMYLCASSLERGPYEQYFGPGTRLTVT.

The rearrangement joins TRBV6-5 to TRBJ1-1; TRBD1 is a possible D gene (6 bases). The CDR3 extends over 13 amino acids. Germline CDR1 is MNHEY and CDR2 is SVGAGI. Between the trimmed V and J ends, which lost 7 bases and 2 bases, there was a span of 11 bases. In nucleotides, the CDR3 is TGTGCCAGCACGAGGGGGGGAAACACTGAAGCTTTCTTT. Encoded protein: CASTRGGNTEAFF.

This clone occurred once. This chain connects TRBV5-1 to TRBJ2-1; no firm D call. V lost 4 bases and J 2 bases, leaving 16 bases between the germline ends. This CDR3 has 16 residues. Germline V gives CDR1 SGHRS, CDR2 YFSETQ. The CDR3 loop reads CASSRTSGVTYNEQFF. DNA of the CDR3: TGCGCCAGCAGCCGCACTTCTGGTGTCACCTACAATGAGCAGTTCTTC.

CDR3 DNA sequence: TGTGCCAGTAGTCTTACAGGGCCCCCTGGGGCCAACGTCCTGACTTTC. The encoded protein is CASSLTGPPGANVLTF. The chain joins TRBV19 to TRBJ2-6, with D perhaps TRBD1 (6 bases). Per the germline V gene, CDR1 is LNHDA and CDR2 is SQIVND (reference sequence). V was trimmed by 5 bases and J by 2 bases, leaving 13 bases between them. The CDR3 contains 16 residues.

DNA of the CDR3: TGTGCCAGCAGCCAGGGATTCAACTATGGCTACACCTTC. Translating it yields CASSQGFNYGYTF. V usage is TRBV11-2 and J usage is TRBJ1-2, with D perhaps matching TRBD1 (5 bases). Germline CDR1 is SGHAT and CDR2 is FQNNGV. With 5 bases removed from V and 2 bases from J, the gap between germline ends came to 9 bases. The CDR3 extends over 13 amino acids.

This clone appeared a few times. The chain recombines TRBV6-1 with TRBJ1-3; weak D call: TRBD1 (5 bases). This CDR3 spans 18 amino acids. CDR1 is MNHNS, CDR2 SASEGT, per germline. Trimming stripped 2 bases from V and 0 bases from J, with 17 bases between. CDR3 region: CASSEWGQEIISGNTIYF. CDR3 nucleotides: TGTGCCAGCAGTGAATGGGGCCAAGAAATTATCTCTGGAAACACCATATATTTT.

The V and J genes are TRBV27 and TRBJ1-1, with D possibly TRBD1 on 5 matching bases. The germline gives CDR1 MNHEY, CDR2 SMNVEV (reference sequence). The CDR3 consists of 14 residues. The V gene lost 3 bases and the J gene lost 0 bases, with 8 bases spanning the gap. The DNA of the CDR3 is TGTGCCAGCAGTTTGGGGGGGATGAACACTGAAGCTTTCTTT. Translating gives CASSLGGMNTEAFF.

V is TRBV6-5 and J is TRBJ1-4, with D perhaps TRBD1 (6 bases). V was shortened by 2 bases and J by 8 bases, with 12 bases between the two germline ends. Germline V gene data show CDR1 as MNHEY and CDR2 as SVGAGI. The CDR3 totals 14 residues. The CDR3 bases are TGTGCCAGCAGTTACCGGGACAAAGGAGAAAAACTGTTTTTT. This codes for CASSYRDKGEKLFF.

This chain joins TRBV11-2 and TRBJ1-2; D may be TRBD1 (6 bases). Trimming removed 2 bases at V and 4 bases at J, with 11 bases between. This CDR3 has 14 amino acids. Germline-derived CDR1 and CDR2 are SGHAT and FQNNGV. In DNA form, the CDR3 reads TGTGCCAGCAGCTTACAGGGGCTTGGCTATGGCTACACCTTC. It yields the protein CASSLQGLGYGYTF. The variable domain in full, completed from reference TRBV11-2 and TRBJ1-2, reads EAGVAQSPRYKIIEKRQSVAFWCNPISGHATLYWYQQILGQGPKLLIQFQNNGVVDDSQLPKDRFSAERLKGVDSTLKIQPAKLEDSAVYLCASSLQGLGYGYTFGSGTRLTVV.

CDR3 nucleotide sequence: TGTGCCAGTAGTATAGACCGCGGGGGGGACTATGGCTACACCTTC. It is translated as CASSIDRGGDYGYTF. This chain uses TRBV19 with TRBJ1-2; D might be TRBD1 (5 bases). The CDR3 consists of 15 residues. CDR1 LNHDA and CDR2 SQIVND come from the germline V gene (reference sequence). V was trimmed by 0 bases and J by 3 bases, leaving 11 bases between them.

This clone rates as medium-sized. In DNA, the CDR3 is TGTGCCAGCAGCAAAGGCGCCAACTATGGCTACACCTTC. Its protein product is CASSKGANYGYTF. The chain links TRBV21-1 to TRBJ1-2. TRBV21-1 is shown as a pseudogene. This CDR3 region has 13 residues.

The genes are TRBV4-3 and TRBJ2-7, with a weak D call TRBD1 (5 bases). Trimming removed 1 base at V and 6 bases at J, with 7 bases between. This CDR3 has 12 amino acids. Looked up from germline, CDR1 is LGHNA and CDR2 is YSLEER. CDR3: CASSQARGEQYF. DNA for the CDR3: TGCGCCAGCAGCCAAGCTAGGGGCGAGCAGTACTTC.

This sequence joins TRBV15 and TRBJ2-1; tentative D call: TRBD1 (5 bases). Trimming took off 1 base at V and 8 bases at J, with 15 bases between the two ends. The CDR3 is 15 amino acids. From germline, CDR1 is LNHNV and CDR2 YYDKDF (reference sequence). CDR3 residues: CATSRGSGRVDEQFF. The CDR3 region has the DNA TGTGCCACCAGCAGAGGTTCAGGCAGGGTCGATGAGCAGTTCTTC. Full variable domain (missing parts from reference TRBV15 and TRBJ2-1): DAMVIQNPRYQVTQFGKPVTLSCSQTLNHNVMYWYQQKSSQAPKLLFHYYDKDFNNEADTPDNFQSRRPNTSFCFLDIRSPGLGDTAMYLCATSRGSGRVDEQFFGPGTRLTVL.

The CDR3 DNA reads TGTGCCAGCAGCTCAATCTCGGGGCAGCCCCAGCATTTT. This codes for CASSSISGQPQHF. V and J are TRBV7-2 and TRBJ1-5; no clear D. With 4 bases removed from V and 7 bases from J, the gap between germline ends came to 11 bases. The CDR3 has 13 residues. Germline values: CDR1 SGHTA, CDR2 FQGNSA.

V is TRBV2 and J is TRBJ1-2; TRBD1 matches 7 bases. Germline V lookup: CDR1 SNHLY, CDR2 FYNNEI. The CDR3 consists of 14 residues. V dropped 7 bases and J dropped 5; count of bases not matched to a gene: 10. The chain's CDR3 is CASKEVGTAYGYTF. CDR3 in DNA: TGTGCCAGCAAAGAGGTTGGGACAGCTTATGGCTACACCTTC. Filled out from reference TRBV2 and TRBJ1-2, the complete variable domain reads EPEVTQTPSHQVTQMGQEVILRCVPISNHLYFYWYRQILGQKVEFLVSFYNNEISEKSEIFDDQFSVERPDGSNFTLKIRSTKLEDSAMYFCASKEVGTAYGYTFGSGTRLTVV.

Only one count was recorded for this clone. This chain links TRBV14 with TRBJ2-3; a possible D gene is TRBD2 (5 bases). Germline-derived CDR1 and CDR2 are SGHDN and FVKESK. This CDR3 has 16 amino acids. V was clipped by 4 bases and J by 8 bases, with 22 bases between them. CDR3 sequence reads: CASSPRPGNIVVTQYF. CDR3 nucleotides: TGTGCCAGCAGCCCCCGTCCGGGAAACATAGTAGTTACGCAGTATTTT.

In regard to this clone: This CDR3 is also generated by other DNA sequences in the sample. J is TRBJ1-1 and V is TRBV6-5, with 7 bases lining up with TRBD1. There are 15 residues in the CDR3. The V gene end was trimmed by 2 bases and the J gene end by 4 bases; junction bases not matched to a gene: 7. In germline, CDR1 is MNHEY, CDR2 SVGAGI. The CDR3 bases are TGTGCCAGCAGTTACAGCCCCAGGGGGAGCACTGAAGCTTTCTTT. Amino acids: CASSYSPRGSTEAFF.